A single sample is the source of the 25 T cell receptor beta chains below, sequenced in a study of blood T cell repertoires in COVID-19. Some clones are missing from TCRdb's copy, which holds only in-frame ones; the method was immunoSEQ multiplex PCR. The table records about 200,000 clones, 88% of them present only once. The sample consisted of peripheral blood. All receptors derive from a man between 18 and 29 years old with active or convalescent COVID-19.

This chain links TRBV5-5 with TRBJ1-4; D might be TRBD1 (5 bases). This CDR3 region has 16 residues. CDR1 is SGHKS, CDR2 YYEKEE, per germline (reference sequence). V dropped 1 base and J dropped 3 bases, with 13 bases sitting between them. CDR3 sequence reads: CASSLWAGQSNEKLFF. The CDR3 DNA is TGTGCCAGCAGCTTGTGGGCTGGACAATCTAATGAAAAACTGTTTTTT. Drawing the rest from reference TRBV5-5 and TRBJ1-4, the complete variable domain is DAGVTQSPTHLIKTRGQQVTLRCSPISGHKSVSWYQQVLGQGPQFIFQYYEKEERGRGNFPDRFSARQFPNYSSELNVNALLLGDSALYLCASSLWAGQSNEKLFFGSGTQLSVL.

The rearrangement links TRBV19 to TRBJ2-1; 7 bases agree with TRBD2. The V segment lost 2 bases and the J segment 7 bases; nucleotides outside the gene matches: 8. Germline loops: CDR1 LNHDA, CDR2 SQIVND (reference sequence). This CDR3 comprises 15 residues. In DNA form, the CDR3 reads TGTGCCAGTAGTATAAATGCGGGAGTCTCGAATGAGCAGTTCTTC. Translating gives CASSINAGVSNEQFF.

The chain carries TRBV12-3 or TRBV12-4 and TRBJ2-1; tentatively, D is TRBD2 (7 bases). Trimming shortened V by 8 bases and J by 9 bases, and 17 bases separated the two germline ends. This CDR3 is 13 amino acids long. The CDR3 loop reads CASFKGGSAEQFF. The CDR3 DNA reads as TGTGCCAGCTTTAAGGGGGGGAGCGCTGAGCAGTTCTTC.

The CDR3 nucleotides are TGTGCCAGCAGTGAACCTCCAGGGGGTGGCTACACCTTC. Translating it yields CASSEPPGGGYTF. The rearrangement uses TRBV6-1 and TRBJ1-2, with 7 positions matching TRBD1. Germline loops: CDR1 MNHNS, CDR2 SASEGT. The CDR3 has 13 residues. Trimming removed 2 bases from V and 7 bases from J; junction bases left unmatched: 4.

The chain is built from TRBV28 and TRBJ2-5, with 9 bases lining up with TRBD2. The germline CDR1 and CDR2 sequences are MDHEN and SYDVKM. V trimming: 2 bases; J trimming: 4 bases; junction bases outside the gene matches: 17. This CDR3 is 19 amino acids long. The CDR3, as DNA: TGTGCCAGCAGTTTAGGTTTTAGGGCTAGCGGGACCATTAGAGAGACCCAGTACTTC. As protein: CASSLGFRASGTIRETQYF.

V is TRBV27 and J is TRBJ2-4; 10 bases fit TRBD1. The CDR3 runs to 17 residues. V shed 2 bases, J shed 2 bases, and the junction held 6 bases outside the gene matches. Germline assignment: CDR1 MNHEY and CDR2 SMNVEV (reference sequence). The CDR3 reads CASSLNRDRGSKNIQYF. The CDR3 coding sequence is TGTGCCAGCAGTTTAAACCGGGACAGGGGATCCAAAAACATTCAGTACTTC.

This chain uses TRBV2 with TRBJ1-1; TRBD1 matches 8 bases. Germline CDR1 reads SNHLY; CDR2 reads FYNNEI. This CDR3 spans 15 amino acids. V dropped 3 bases and J dropped 11; count of bases not matched to a gene: 14. The CDR3 DNA follows: TGTGCCAGCAGTGAGCAGGGGGCAATAATGGGTAATGCTTTCTTT. Translation gives CASSEQGAIMGNAFF.

The chain combines TRBV7-9 with TRBJ2-3; 7 bases are a match to TRBD2. CDR3 size: 16 residues. The V gene end was trimmed by 4 bases and the J gene end by 6 bases; junction bases not matched to a gene: 13. Germline CDR1 reads SEHNR; CDR2 reads FQNEAQ (reference sequence). CDR3 bases: TGTGCCAGCAGCTCATTGGCGGCGGGAGTAGGGGATACGCAGTATTTT. It translates to CASSSLAAGVGDTQYF.

The chain is built from TRBV6-2 or TRBV6-3 and TRBJ2-1; tentative D call: TRBD2 (6 bases). The CDR3 covers 15 residues. The V gene lost 5 bases and the J gene lost 6 bases, with 17 bases spanning the gap. The germline V gene encodes CDR1 MNHEY and CDR2 SVGEGT. The CDR3 reads CASSRRRELVNEQFF. DNA for the CDR3: TGTGCCAGCAGTCGGCGGCGGGAATTAGTCAATGAGCAGTTCTTC.

V and J are TRBV2 and TRBJ1-2; 10 positions agree with TRBD1. V lost 5 bases, J lost 8 bases, and 11 bases stayed unmatched. The length of the CDR3 is 15 residues. Germline V gene lookup returns CDR1 SNHLY and CDR2 FYNNEI. The CDR3 bases are TGTGCCAGCAGTACTCAAGCCGGGACAGGGGAGGGCTACACCTTC. It yields the protein CASSTQAGTGEGYTF.

This chain connects TRBV7-9 to TRBJ2-1; 7 bases fit TRBD2. V shed 1 base and J 4 bases; nucleotides not matched to a gene: 1. This CDR3 is built from 14 residues. CDR1 and CDR2 (germline): SEHNR, FQNEAQ (reference sequence). DNA for the CDR3: TGTGCCAGCAGCTTAGACGGGGGGTACAATGAGCAGTTCTTC. It yields the protein CASSLDGGYNEQFF.

This clone was picked up one time. V is TRBV4-3 and J is TRBJ1-2; D is unresolved. Germline-derived CDR1 and CDR2 are LGHNA and YSLEER. Trimming stripped 1 base from V and 4 bases from J, with 13 bases between. The CDR3 spans 15 residues. The CDR3 nucleotides are TGCGCCAGCAGCCAAGCAGTGGCAGACATCTATGGCTACACCTTC. Residues: CASSQAVADIYGYTF.

The chain carries TRBV19 and TRBJ1-2, with 7 bases fitting TRBD1. J lost 3 bases, V lost 4 bases, and 5 bases had no gene match. Looked up from germline, CDR1 is LNHDA and CDR2 is SQIVND (reference sequence). This CDR3 region has 14 residues. In nucleotides, the CDR3 is TGTGCCAGTAGTAGCGACAGGGAGTACTATGGCTACACCTTC. Amino acid sequence: CASSSDREYYGYTF. Looking up the rest from reference TRBV19 and TRBJ1-2 gives the full variable domain: DGGITQSPKYLFRKEGQNVTLSCEQNLNHDAMYWYRQDPGQGLRLIYYSQIVNDFQKGDIAEGYSVSREKKESFPLTVTSAQKNPTAFYLCASSSDREYYGYTFGSGTRLTVV.

The chain uses TRBV6-5 and TRBJ2-3, with D perhaps TRBD2 (6 bases). CDR3 length: 15 amino acids. Trimming pared 0 bases from V and 0 bases from J, leaving 7 bases between. CDR1 and CDR2 (germline): MNHEY, SVGAGI. The CDR3 region is CASSYSGTSTDTQYF. The CDR3 coding sequence is TGTGCCAGCAGTTACTCCGGGACTAGCACAGATACGCAGTATTTT.

V usage is TRBV3-1 (or the pseudogene TRBV3-2) and J usage is TRBJ1-5; D is ambiguous. The CDR3 runs 14 residues. Germline V lookup: CDR1 LGHDT, CDR2 YNNKEL (reference sequence). Trimming shortened V by 3 bases and J by 6 bases, and 12 bases separated the two germline ends. The CDR3 here is CASSQELSGQPQHF. CDR3 coding DNA: TGTGCCAGCAGCCAGGAGCTTTCGGGTCAGCCCCAGCATTTT.

This chain uses TRBV19 with TRBJ1-1, with unresolved D. The CDR3 extends over 15 amino acids. Germline loops: CDR1 LNHDA, CDR2 SQIVND (reference sequence). The V and J ends lost 5 bases and 4 bases respectively, with 17 bases between them. In nucleotides, the CDR3 is TGTGCCAGTAGTGAGGCAGTTCTCGGTCGCACTGAAGCTTTCTTT. It encodes CASSEAVLGRTEAFF.

J is TRBJ1-2 and V is TRBV6-5, with unresolved D. The germline CDR1 and CDR2 sequences are MNHEY and SVGAGI. This CDR3 has 13 amino acids. The V end was cut by 5 bases, the J end by 11 bases, with 18 bases between. CDR3 residues: CASSPTYRGSYTF. CDR3 DNA: TGTGCCAGCAGTCCGACGTATCGGGGTTCATACACCTTC.

The chain links TRBV5-8 to TRBJ2-3; 10 bases are a match to TRBD2. This CDR3 has 16 residues. The V gene's germline CDR1 is SGHTS and CDR2 YDEGEE. The junction had 6 bases not matched to a gene; V was cut back by 4 bases and J by 1 base. CDR3 in DNA: TGTGCCAGCAGCGCGGGACTAGCGTCGGGCACAGATACGCAGTATTTT. Amino acids: CASSAGLASGTDTQYF.

The chain is built from TRBV15 and TRBJ1-4; tentative D call: TRBD1 (5 bases). The V gene lost 0 bases and the J gene lost 5 bases, with 13 bases spanning the gap. The CDR3 spans 16 residues. CDR1 is LNHNV and CDR2 is YYDKDF in the germline V gene (reference sequence). The CDR3, as DNA: TGTGCCACCAGCAGAGATTACGGGGGTTCGAATGAAAAACTGTTTTTT. Its translation is CATSRDYGGSNEKLFF.

The chain has TRBV14 and TRBJ2-1; 9 bases match TRBD2. The V gene end was trimmed by 3 bases and the J gene end by 0 bases; junction bases not matched to a gene: 21. Germline CDR1 and CDR2: SGHDN and FVKESK. CDR3 size: 22 residues. CDR3 region: CASSHGPLAGPFLPYSYNEQFF. As DNA, the CDR3 is TGTGCCAGCAGCCACGGCCCCCTAGCGGGACCCTTTCTACCATACTCCTACAATGAGCAGTTCTTC.

The sample holds one count of this clone. V and J are TRBV5-5 and TRBJ2-2; 11 nucleotides agree with TRBD2. This CDR3 region has 17 residues. The V and J ends lost 4 bases and 1 base, in that order; junction bases with no gene match: 6. Germline assignment: CDR1 SGHKS and CDR2 YYEKEE (reference sequence). The CDR3 loop is CASSAGLADLNTGELFF. For the CDR3, the DNA is TGTGCCAGCAGCGCGGGACTAGCGGACTTGAACACCGGGGAGCTGTTTTTT.

This chain connects TRBV2 to TRBJ2-5; D might be TRBD2 (7 bases). Germline values: CDR1 SNHLY, CDR2 FYNNEI. V gave up 5 bases and J gave up 4 bases, with 11 bases separating them. The CDR3 extends over 13 amino acids. The chain's CDR3 is CASSPGGRETQYF. The DNA of the CDR3 is TGTGCCAGCAGTCCGGGGGGCCGAGAGACCCAGTACTTC.

This clone was seen only once. The CDR3 DNA reads TGCGCCAGCCTTCCGGGACAGGGCTACGAGCAGTACTTC. Amino acids: CASLPGQGYEQYF. The chain is built from TRBV4-1 and TRBJ2-7; 9 nucleotides line up with TRBD1. CDR3 length equals 13 residues. The V segment lost 8 bases and the J segment 3 bases; nucleotides outside the gene matches: 5. Germline CDR1 is MGHRA and CDR2 is YSYEKL.

This chain connects TRBV10-3 to TRBJ1-1, with D maybe TRBD1 (5 bases). Trimming took 4 bases from V and 7 from J, leaving 10 bases between them. The germline V gene has CDR1 ENHRY and CDR2 SYGVKD. The CDR3 has 12 residues. The CDR3 here is CAISADSFEAFF. CDR3 coding DNA: TGTGCCATCAGTGCTGACAGCTTTGAAGCTTTCTTT.

The chain couples TRBV30 to TRBJ1-5; D is undetermined. CDR3 length equals 12 residues. Germline loops: CDR1 GTSNPN, CDR2 SVGIG (reference sequence). The ends were cut back, 4 bases at V and 4 bases at J, with 8 bases in the middle. In DNA, the CDR3 is TGTGCCTGGAATAGATGGAATCAGCCCCAGCATTTT. It encodes CAWNRWNQPQHF.